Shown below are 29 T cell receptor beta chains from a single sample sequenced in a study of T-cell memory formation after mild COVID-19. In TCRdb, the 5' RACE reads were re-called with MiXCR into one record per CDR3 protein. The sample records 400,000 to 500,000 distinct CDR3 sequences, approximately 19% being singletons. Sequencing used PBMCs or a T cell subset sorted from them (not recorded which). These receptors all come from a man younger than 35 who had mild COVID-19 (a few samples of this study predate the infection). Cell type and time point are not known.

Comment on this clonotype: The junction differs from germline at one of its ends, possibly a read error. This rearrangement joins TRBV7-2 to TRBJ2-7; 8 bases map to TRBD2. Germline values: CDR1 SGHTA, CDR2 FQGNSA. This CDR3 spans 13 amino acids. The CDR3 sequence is CDSSPAGGYEQYF. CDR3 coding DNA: TGTGACAGCAGTCCGGCGGGGGGCTACGAGCAGTACTTC.

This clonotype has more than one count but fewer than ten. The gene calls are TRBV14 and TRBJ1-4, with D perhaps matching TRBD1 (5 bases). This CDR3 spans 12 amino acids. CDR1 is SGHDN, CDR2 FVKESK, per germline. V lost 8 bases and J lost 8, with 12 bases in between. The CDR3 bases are TGTGCCAGCCCGGGACGGGACGAAAAACTGTTTTTT. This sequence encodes CASPGRDEKLFF.

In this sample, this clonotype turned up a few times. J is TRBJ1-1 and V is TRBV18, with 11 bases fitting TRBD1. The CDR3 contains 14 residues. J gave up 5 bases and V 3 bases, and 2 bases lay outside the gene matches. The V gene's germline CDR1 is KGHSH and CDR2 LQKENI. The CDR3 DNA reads TGTGCCAGCTCACCTGGACAGGGGGCTACTGAAGCTTTCTTT. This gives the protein CASSPGQGATEAFF.

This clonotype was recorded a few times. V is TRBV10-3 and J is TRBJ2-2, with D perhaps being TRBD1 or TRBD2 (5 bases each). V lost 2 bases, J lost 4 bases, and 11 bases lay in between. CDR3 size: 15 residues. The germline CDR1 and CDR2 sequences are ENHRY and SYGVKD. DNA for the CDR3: TGTGCCATCAGTGAGGAGGGGTTCCCCACCGGGGAGCTGTTTTTT. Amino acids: CAISEEGFPTGELFF.

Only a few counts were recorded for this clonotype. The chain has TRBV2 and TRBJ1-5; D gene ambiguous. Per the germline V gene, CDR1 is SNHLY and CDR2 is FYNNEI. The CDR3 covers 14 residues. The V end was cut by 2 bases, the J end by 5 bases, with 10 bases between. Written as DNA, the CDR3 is TGTGCCAGCAGTGAAACAGTTCCGGATCAGCCCCAGCATTTT. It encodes CASSETVPDQPQHF.

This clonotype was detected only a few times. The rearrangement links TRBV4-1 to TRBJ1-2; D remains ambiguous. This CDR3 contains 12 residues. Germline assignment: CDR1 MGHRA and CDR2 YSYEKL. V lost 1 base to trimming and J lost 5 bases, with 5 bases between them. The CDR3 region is CASSQGPYGYTF. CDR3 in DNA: TGCGCCAGCAGCCAAGGCCCTTATGGCTACACCTTC.

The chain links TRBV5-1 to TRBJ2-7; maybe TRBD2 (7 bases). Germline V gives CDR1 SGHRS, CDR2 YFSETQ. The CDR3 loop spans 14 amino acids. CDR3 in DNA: TGCGCCAGCAGCCCCGAGGGGGGGAGATACGAGCAGTACGTT. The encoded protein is CASSPEGGRYEQYV.

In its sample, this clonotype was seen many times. For the CDR3, the DNA is TGTGCCAGCAGCCAAGGCACAGGGGTTGGCTACACCTTC. It encodes CASSQGTGVGYTF. This chain uses TRBV14 with TRBJ1-2, with 7 bases identical to TRBD1. CDR3 length: 13 residues. J was trimmed by 7 bases and V by 1 base; bases with no gene match: 3. Germline CDR1 SGHDN, CDR2 FVKESK. The full variable domain, in which reference TRBV14 and TRBJ1-2 provide the parts outside the CDR3, is EAGVTQFPSHSVIEKGQTVTLRCDPISGHDNLYWYRRVMGKEIKFLLHFVKESKQDESGMPNNRFLAERTGGTYSTLKVQPAELEDSGVYFCASSQGTGVGYTFGSGTRLTVV.

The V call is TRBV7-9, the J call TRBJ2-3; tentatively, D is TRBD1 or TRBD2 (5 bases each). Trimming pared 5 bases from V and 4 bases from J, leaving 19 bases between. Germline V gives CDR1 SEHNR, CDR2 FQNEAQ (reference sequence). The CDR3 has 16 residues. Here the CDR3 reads CASSPPLGRGADTQYF. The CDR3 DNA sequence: TGTGCCAGCAGCCCCCCGTTGGGGCGAGGGGCAGATACGCAGTATTTT.

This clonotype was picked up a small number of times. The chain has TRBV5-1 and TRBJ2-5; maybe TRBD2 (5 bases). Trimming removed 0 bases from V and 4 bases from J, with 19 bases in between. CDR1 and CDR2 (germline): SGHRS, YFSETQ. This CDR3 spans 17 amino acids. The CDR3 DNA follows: TGCGCCAGCAGCTTGGTGTCTACCGCTCGGAGGCCAGAGACCCAGTACTTC. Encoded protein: CASSLVSTARRPETQYF.

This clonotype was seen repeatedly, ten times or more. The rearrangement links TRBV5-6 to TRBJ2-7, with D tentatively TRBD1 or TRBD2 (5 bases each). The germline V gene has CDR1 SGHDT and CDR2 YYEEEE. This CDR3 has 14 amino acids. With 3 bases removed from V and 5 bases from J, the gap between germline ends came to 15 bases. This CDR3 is CASSSLQGVDEQYV. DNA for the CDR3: TGTGCCAGCAGCTCTCTTCAGGGAGTAGACGAGCAGTACGTC.

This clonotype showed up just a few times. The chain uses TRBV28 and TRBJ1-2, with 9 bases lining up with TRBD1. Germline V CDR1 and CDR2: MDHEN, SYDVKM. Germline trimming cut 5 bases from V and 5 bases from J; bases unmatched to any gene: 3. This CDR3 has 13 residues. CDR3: CASSGTGLYGYTF. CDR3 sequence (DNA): TGTGCCAGCAGTGGGACAGGGTTATATGGCTACACCTTC.

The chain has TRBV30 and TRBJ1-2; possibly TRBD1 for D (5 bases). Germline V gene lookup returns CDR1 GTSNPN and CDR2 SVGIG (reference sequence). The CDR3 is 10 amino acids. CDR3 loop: CAGGPYGYTF. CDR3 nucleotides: TGTGCGGGGGGACCCTATGGCTACACCTTC. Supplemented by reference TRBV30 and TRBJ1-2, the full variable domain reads SQTIHQWPATLVQPVGSPLSLECTVEGTSNPNLYWYRQAAGRGLQLLFYSVGIGQISSEVPQNLSASRPQDRQFILSSKKLLLSDSGFYLCAGGPYGYTFGSGTRLTVV.

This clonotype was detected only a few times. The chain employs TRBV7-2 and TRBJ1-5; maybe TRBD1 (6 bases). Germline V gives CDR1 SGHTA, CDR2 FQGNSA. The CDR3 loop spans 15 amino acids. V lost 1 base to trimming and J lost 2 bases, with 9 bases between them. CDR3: CASSLEAGGNQPQHF. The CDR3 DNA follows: TGTGCCAGCAGCTTAGAGGCAGGGGGCAATCAGCCCCAGCATTTT.

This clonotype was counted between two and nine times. The CDR3 DNA is TGCGCCAGCAGTGAGAACCGAGATACGCAGTATTTT. Protein product: CASSENRDTQYF. The chain has TRBV10-1 and TRBJ2-3; D gene uncertain. The germline V gene has CDR1 WNHNN and CDR2 SYGVQD (reference sequence). The CDR3 is made up of 12 amino acids. With 2 bases removed from V and 5 bases from J, the gap between germline ends came to 5 bases.

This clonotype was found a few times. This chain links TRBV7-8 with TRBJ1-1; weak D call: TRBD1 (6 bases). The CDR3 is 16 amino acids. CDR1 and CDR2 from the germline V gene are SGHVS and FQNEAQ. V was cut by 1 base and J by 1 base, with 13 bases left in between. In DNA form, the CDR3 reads TGTGCCAGCAGCTTAGTGCCACGACAGGCGAACACTGAAGCTTTCTTT. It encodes CASSLVPRQANTEAFF.

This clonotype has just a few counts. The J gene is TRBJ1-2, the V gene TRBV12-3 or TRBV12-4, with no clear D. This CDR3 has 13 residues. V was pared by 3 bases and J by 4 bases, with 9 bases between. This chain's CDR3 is CASSLAASYGYTF. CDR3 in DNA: TGTGCCAGCAGTTTGGCAGCCTCCTATGGCTACACCTTC.

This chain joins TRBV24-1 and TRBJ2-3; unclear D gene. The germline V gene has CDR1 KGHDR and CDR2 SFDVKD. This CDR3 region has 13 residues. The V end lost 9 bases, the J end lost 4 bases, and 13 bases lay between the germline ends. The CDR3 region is CATSQADSDTQYF. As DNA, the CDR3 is TGTGCCACCTCTCAAGCCGATTCAGATACGCAGTATTTT.

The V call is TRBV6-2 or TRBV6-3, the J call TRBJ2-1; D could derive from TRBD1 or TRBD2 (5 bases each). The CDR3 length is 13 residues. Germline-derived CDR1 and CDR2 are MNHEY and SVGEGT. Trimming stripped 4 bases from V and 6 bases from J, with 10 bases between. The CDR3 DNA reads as TGTGCCAGCAGTTTCGGGACGACCAATGAGCAGTTCTTC. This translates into CASSFGTTNEQFF.

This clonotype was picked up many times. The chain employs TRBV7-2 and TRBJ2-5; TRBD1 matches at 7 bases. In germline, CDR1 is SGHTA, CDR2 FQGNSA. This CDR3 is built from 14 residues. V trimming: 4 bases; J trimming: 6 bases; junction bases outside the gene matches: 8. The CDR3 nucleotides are TGTGCCAGCAGCTACGGGGACAGCCCCCAGACCCAGTACTTC. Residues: CASSYGDSPQTQYF.

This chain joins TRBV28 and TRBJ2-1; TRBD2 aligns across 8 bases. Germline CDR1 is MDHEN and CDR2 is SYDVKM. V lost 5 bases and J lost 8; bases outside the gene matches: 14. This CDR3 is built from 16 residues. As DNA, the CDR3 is TGTGCCAGCAGTCCCGGGGGGGGGCCGGTTTTTCATGAGCAGTTCTTC. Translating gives CASSPGGGPVFHEQFF.

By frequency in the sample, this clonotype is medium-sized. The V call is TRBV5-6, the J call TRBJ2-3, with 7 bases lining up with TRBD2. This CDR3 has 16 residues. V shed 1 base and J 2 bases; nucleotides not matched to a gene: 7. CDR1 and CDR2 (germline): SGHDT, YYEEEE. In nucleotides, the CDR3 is TGTGCCAGCAGCTTGTATAAGCGGGGACTCACAGATACGCAGTATTTT. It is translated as CASSLYKRGLTDTQYF.

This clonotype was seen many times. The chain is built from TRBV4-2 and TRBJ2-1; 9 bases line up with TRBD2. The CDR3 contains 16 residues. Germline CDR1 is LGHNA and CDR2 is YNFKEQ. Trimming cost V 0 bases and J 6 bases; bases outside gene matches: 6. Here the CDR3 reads CASSQDRAAGGNEQFF. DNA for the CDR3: TGTGCCAGCAGCCAAGATCGGGCAGCGGGGGGCAATGAGCAGTTCTTC.

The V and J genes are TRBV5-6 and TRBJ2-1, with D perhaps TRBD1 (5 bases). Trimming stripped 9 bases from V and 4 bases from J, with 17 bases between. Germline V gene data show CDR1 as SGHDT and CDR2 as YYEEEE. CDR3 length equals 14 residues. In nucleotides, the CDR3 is TGTGCCACATCCGAGATAACAGGTTACAATGAGCAGTTCTTC. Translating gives CATSEITGYNEQFF.

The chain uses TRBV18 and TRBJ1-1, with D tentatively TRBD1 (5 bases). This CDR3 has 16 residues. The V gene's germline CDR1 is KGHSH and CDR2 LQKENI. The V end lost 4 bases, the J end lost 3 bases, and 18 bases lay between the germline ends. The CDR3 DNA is TGTGCCAGCTCACAAGTGACAGACTTCAGGGACACTGAAGCTTTCTTT. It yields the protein CASSQVTDFRDTEAFF.

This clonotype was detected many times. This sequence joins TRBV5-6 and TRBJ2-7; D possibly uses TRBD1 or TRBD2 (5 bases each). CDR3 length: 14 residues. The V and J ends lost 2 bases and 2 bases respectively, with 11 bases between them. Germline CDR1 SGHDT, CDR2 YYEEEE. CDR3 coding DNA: TGTGCCAGCAGCTTCCGGGACGCCACCTACGAGCAGTACGTC. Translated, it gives CASSFRDATYEQYV.

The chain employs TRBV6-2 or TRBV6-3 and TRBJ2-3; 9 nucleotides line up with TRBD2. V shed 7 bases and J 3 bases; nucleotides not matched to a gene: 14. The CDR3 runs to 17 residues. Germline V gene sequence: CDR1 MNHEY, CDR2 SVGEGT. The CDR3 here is CASTLKYSGGLTDTQYF. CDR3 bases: TGTGCCAGCACCTTGAAATATAGCGGGGGCCTTACAGATACGCAGTATTTT.

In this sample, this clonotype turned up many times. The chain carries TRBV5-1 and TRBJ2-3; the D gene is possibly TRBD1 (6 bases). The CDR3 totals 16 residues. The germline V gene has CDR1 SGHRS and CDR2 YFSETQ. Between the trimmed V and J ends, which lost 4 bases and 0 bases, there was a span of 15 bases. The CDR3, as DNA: TGCGCCAGCAGCAGGGAACAGGGACATAGCACAGATACGCAGTATTTT. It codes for CASSREQGHSTDTQYF. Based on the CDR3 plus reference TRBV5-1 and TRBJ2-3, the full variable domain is KAGVTQTPRYLIKTRGQQVTLSCSPISGHRSVSWYQQTPGQGLQFLFEYFSETQRNKGNFPGRFSGRQFSNSRSEMNVSTLELGDSALYLCASSREQGHSTDTQYFGPGTRLTVL.

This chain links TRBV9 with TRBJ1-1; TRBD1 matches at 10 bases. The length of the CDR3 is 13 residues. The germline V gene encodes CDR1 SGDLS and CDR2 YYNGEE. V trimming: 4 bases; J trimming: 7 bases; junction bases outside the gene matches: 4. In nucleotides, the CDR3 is TGTGCCAGCAGCCTGGACAGGGGGAGTGAAGCTTTCTTT. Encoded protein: CASSLDRGSEAFF. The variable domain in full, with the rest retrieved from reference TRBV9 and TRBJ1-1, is DSGVTQTPKHLITATGQRVTLRCSPRSGDLSVYWYQQSLDQGLQFLIQYYNGEERAKGNILERFSAQQFPDLHSELNLSSLELGDSALYFCASSLDRGSEAFFGQGTRLTVV.